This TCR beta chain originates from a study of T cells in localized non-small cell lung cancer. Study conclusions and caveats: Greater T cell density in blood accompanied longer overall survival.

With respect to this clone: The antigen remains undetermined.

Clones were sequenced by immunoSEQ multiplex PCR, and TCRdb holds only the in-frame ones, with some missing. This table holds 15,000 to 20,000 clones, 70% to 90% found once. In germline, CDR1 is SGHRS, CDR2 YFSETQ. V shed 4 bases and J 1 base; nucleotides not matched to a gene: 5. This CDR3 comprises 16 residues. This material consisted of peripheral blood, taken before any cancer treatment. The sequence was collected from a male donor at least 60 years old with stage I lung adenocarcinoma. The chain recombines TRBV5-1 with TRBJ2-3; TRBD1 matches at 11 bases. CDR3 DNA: TGCGCCAGCAGCACCGGACAGGGGGCTGGCACAGATACGCAGTATTTT. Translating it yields CASSTGQGAGTDTQYF.